These 18 T cell receptor beta chains originate from one sample sequenced in a study of T cells in localized non-small cell lung cancer. Method: immunoSEQ multiplex PCR; TCRdb's copy keeps in-frame clones and lacks some. The sample lists about 70,000 clones, 86% occurring once. Sequencing used peripheral blood, obtained before any cancer treatment. The receptors derive from an older male donor with stage III squamous cell lung carcinoma.

The rearrangement uses TRBV9 and TRBJ1-3, with D possibly being TRBD1 (5 bases). The CDR3 length is 14 residues. The germline gives CDR1 SGDLS, CDR2 YYNGEE. The V end lost 2 bases, the J end lost 2 bases, and 8 bases lay between the germline ends. CDR3 sequence reads: CASSVPGPGNTIYF. DNA of the CDR3: TGTGCCAGCAGCGTGCCGGGGCCTGGAAACACCATATATTTT.

V is TRBV20-1 and J is TRBJ2-7; TRBD2 matches 7 bases. The V and J ends lost 3 bases and 6 bases, in that order; junction bases with no gene match: 2. The germline gives CDR1 DFQATT, CDR2 SNEGSKA (reference sequence). The CDR3 spans 11 residues. The CDR3 loop reads CSARGGGEQYF. CDR3 sequence (DNA): TGCAGTGCTAGGGGCGGGGGCGAGCAGTACTTC.

There are a few counts of this clone. J is TRBJ1-5 and V is TRBV2; no clear D. The CDR3 has 12 residues. Trimming took 3 bases from V and 6 from J, leaving 6 bases between them. The germline V gene has CDR1 SNHLY and CDR2 FYNNEI. In DNA, the CDR3 is TGTGCCAGCAGTGACCCGCCTCAGCCCCAGCATTTT. This encodes CASSDPPQPQHF. The full variable domain, in which reference TRBV2 and TRBJ1-5 provide the parts outside the CDR3, is EPEVTQTPSHQVTQMGQEVILRCVPISNHLYFYWYRQILGQKVEFLVSFYNNEISEKSEIFDDQFSVERPDGSNFTLKIRSTKLEDSAMYFCASSDPPQPQHFGDGTRLSIL.

The chain joins TRBV9 to TRBJ2-5; D gene unclear. The V and J ends lost 4 bases and 0 bases respectively, with 16 bases between them. The CDR3 consists of 16 residues. The V gene's germline CDR1 is SGDLS and CDR2 YYNGEE. For the CDR3, the DNA is TGTGCCAGCAGCCCCCTCGTGAGGCGAGACCAAGAGACCCAGTACTTC. Amino acids: CASSPLVRRDQETQYF.

The rearrangement links TRBV19 to TRBJ1-6; D is ambiguous. The CDR3 runs to 14 residues. Germline V gene sequence: CDR1 LNHDA, CDR2 SQIVND (reference sequence). Trimming pared 9 bases from V and 9 bases from J, leaving 18 bases between. The DNA of the CDR3 is TGTGCCAGCAACCTCCGGGATTCGGCTTCACCCCTCCACTTT. It is translated as CASNLRDSASPLHF.

The V gene is TRBV7-2, the J gene TRBJ2-1; maybe TRBD1 (6 bases). This CDR3 contains 16 residues. The germline V and J ends were trimmed by 4 bases and 2 bases, with 15 bases remaining between them. The V gene's germline CDR1 is SGHTA and CDR2 FQGNSA. The CDR3 DNA reads TGTGCCAGCAGCTCCCGGACAGTCCCCCCCTACAATGAGCAGTTCTTC. Protein product: CASSSRTVPPYNEQFF. Variable domain in full (rest from reference TRBV7-2 and TRBJ2-1): GAGVSQSPSNKVTEKGKDVELRCDPISGHTALYWYRQSLGQGLEFLIYFQGNSAPDKSGLPSDRFSAERTGGSVSTLTIQRTQQEDSAVYLCASSSRTVPPYNEQFFGPGTRLTVL.

This chain uses TRBV28 with TRBJ2-5; 9 nucleotides match TRBD2. Germline CDR1 is MDHEN and CDR2 is SYDVKM. The CDR3 is made up of 13 amino acids. The trim removed 10 bases at V and 7 bases at J, leaving 10 bases unmatched. CDR3 amino acids: CATRGGGDRTQYF. The CDR3 DNA is TGTGCCACCCGTGGCGGGGGGGATCGGACCCAGTACTTC.

This clone was observed a few times. The chain couples TRBV15 to TRBJ1-1; the D is unclear. The CDR3 is 13 residues long. V was clipped by 5 bases and J by 1 base, with 8 bases between them. CDR1 is LNHNV and CDR2 is YYDKDF in the germline V gene (reference sequence). The CDR3 reads CATSQGPNTEAFF. The CDR3 DNA reads TGTGCCACCAGCCAAGGACCGAACACTGAAGCTTTCTTT.

CDR3 bases: TGTGCCAGCAGTACCTCGGACAGAGGATACGGCTACACCTTC. It codes for CASSTSDRGYGYTF. This chain connects TRBV27 to TRBJ1-2, with D tentatively TRBD1 (6 bases). The germline CDR1 and CDR2 sequences are MNHEY and SMNVEV (reference sequence). Trimming left V 5 bases short and J 8 bases short, with 18 bases between. The length of the CDR3 is 14 residues.

The chain carries TRBV9 and TRBJ1-4; a weak D match, TRBD1 (6 bases). This CDR3 has 16 residues. V shed 3 bases and J shed 3 bases, with 15 bases lying between them. The germline CDR1 and CDR2 sequences are SGDLS and YYNGEE. The DNA for the CDR3 is TGTGCCAGCAGCGGGGGTACAGGGACTGCTAATGAAAAACTGTTTTTT. This encodes CASSGGTGTANEKLFF.

The chain uses TRBV29-1 and TRBJ2-7; perhaps TRBD1 as D (5 bases). Trimming pared 3 bases from V and 0 bases from J, leaving 9 bases between. The germline CDR1 and CDR2 sequences are SQVTM and ANQGSEA. The CDR3 length is 13 residues. The CDR3 DNA sequence: TGCAGCGTTGAGGGGCACAACTCCTACGAGCAGTACTTC. This encodes CSVEGHNSYEQYF.

The chain links TRBV10-2 to TRBJ2-7; D unresolved. The CDR3 has 15 amino acids. The germline CDR1 and CDR2 sequences are WSHSY and SAAADI. The V end lost 4 bases, the J end lost 0 bases, and 13 bases lay between the germline ends. This chain's CDR3 is CASSVTVLSSYEQYF. The CDR3 coding sequence is TGCGCCAGCAGTGTAACGGTGTTAAGCTCCTACGAGCAGTACTTC.

A single count supports this clone. This chain connects TRBV6-1 to TRBJ2-3, with D unclear. The CDR3 consists of 15 residues. Trimming took 2 bases from V and 1 from J, leaving 10 bases between them. Per germline, CDR1 MNHNS and CDR2 SASEGT. This CDR3 reads CASSETIPGTDTQYF. In nucleotides, the CDR3 is TGTGCCAGCAGTGAAACTATTCCCGGCACAGATACGCAGTATTTT.

This chain uses TRBV2 with TRBJ1-1, with a weak D call TRBD1 (6 bases). Trimming cost V 6 bases and J 1 base, with 12 bases left between them. The CDR3 runs to 14 residues. Germline-derived CDR1 and CDR2 are SNHLY and FYNNEI. This chain's CDR3 is CASRGTTSNTEAFF. The CDR3 DNA follows: TGTGCCAGCAGGGGGACAACATCGAACACTGAAGCTTTCTTT.

Here the CDR3 DNA reads TGTGCCACCAGCAGCGGGAGGAATAATTCACCCCTCCACTTT. Protein product: CATSSGRNNSPLHF. This rearrangement joins TRBV15 to TRBJ1-6, with D unresolved. CDR1 is LNHNV and CDR2 is YYDKDF in the germline V gene (reference sequence). The CDR3 has 14 amino acids. Trimming pared 3 bases from V and 5 bases from J, leaving 8 bases between.

The chain combines TRBV7-2 with TRBJ2-7; 7 bases map to TRBD2. The V segment lost 3 bases and the J segment 3 bases; nucleotides outside the gene matches: 14. The CDR3 is 17 amino acids. CDR1 is SGHTA and CDR2 is FQGNSA in the germline V gene. CDR3 in DNA: TGTGCCAGCAGCTTCCCGGGGGGTCCAGGGCGGGACTACGAGCAGTACTTC. This sequence encodes CASSFPGGPGRDYEQYF.

The CDR3 sequence is CAWSVRMGSAGELFF. The CDR3 DNA sequence: TGTGCCTGGAGTGTAAGGATGGGGAGCGCCGGGGAGCTGTTTTTT. The V gene is TRBV30, the J gene TRBJ2-2, with D possibly matching TRBD2 (5 bases). V lost 0 bases and J lost 6, with 14 bases in between. The CDR3 runs 15 residues. From germline, CDR1 is GTSNPN and CDR2 SVGIG (reference sequence). Drawing the rest from reference TRBV30 and TRBJ2-2, the complete variable domain is SQTIHQWPATLVQPVGSPLSLECTVEGTSNPNLYWYRQAAGRGLQLLFYSVGIGQISSEVPQNLSASRPQDRQFILSSKKLLLSDSGFYLCAWSVRMGSAGELFFGEGSRLTVL.

This sequence joins TRBV11-2 and TRBJ2-1, with D unresolved. CDR1 is SGHAT and CDR2 is FQNNGV in the germline V gene. The length of the CDR3 is 14 residues. V lost 0 bases, J lost 10 bases, and 13 bases lay in between. The CDR3 region has the DNA TGTGCCAGCAGCTTAGATCCGGGCGCATCCGAGCAGTTCTTC. Translated, it gives CASSLDPGASEQFF. The full variable domain, rest sourced from reference TRBV11-2 and TRBJ2-1, is EAGVAQSPRYKIIEKRQSVAFWCNPISGHATLYWYQQILGQGPKLLIQFQNNGVVDDSQLPKDRFSAERLKGVDSTLKIQPAKLEDSAVYLCASSLDPGASEQFFGPGTRLTVL.